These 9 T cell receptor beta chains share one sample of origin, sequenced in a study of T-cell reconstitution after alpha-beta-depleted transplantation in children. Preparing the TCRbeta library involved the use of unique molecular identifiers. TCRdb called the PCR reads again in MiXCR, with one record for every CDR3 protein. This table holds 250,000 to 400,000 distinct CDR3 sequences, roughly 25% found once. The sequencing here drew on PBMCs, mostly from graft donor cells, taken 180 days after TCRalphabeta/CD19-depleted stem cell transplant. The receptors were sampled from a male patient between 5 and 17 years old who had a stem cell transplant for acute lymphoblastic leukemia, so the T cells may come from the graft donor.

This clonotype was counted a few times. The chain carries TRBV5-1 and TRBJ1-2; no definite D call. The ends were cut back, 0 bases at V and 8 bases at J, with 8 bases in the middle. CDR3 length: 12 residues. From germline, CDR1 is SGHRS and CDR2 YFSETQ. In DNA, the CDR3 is TGCGCCAGCAGCTTGGGCCAGTGGGGCTACACCTTC. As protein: CASSLGQWGYTF.

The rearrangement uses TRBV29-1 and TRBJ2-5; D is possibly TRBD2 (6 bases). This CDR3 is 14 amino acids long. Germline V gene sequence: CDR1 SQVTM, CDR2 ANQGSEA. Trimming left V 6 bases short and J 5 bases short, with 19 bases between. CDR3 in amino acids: CSVATPGRKETQYF. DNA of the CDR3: TGCAGCGTAGCCACGCCAGGGAGGAAGGAGACCCAGTACTTC.

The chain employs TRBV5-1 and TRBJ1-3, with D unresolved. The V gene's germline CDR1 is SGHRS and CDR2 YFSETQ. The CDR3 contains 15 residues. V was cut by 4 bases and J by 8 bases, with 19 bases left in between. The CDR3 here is CASSPLGGEVYTIYF. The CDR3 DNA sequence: TGCGCCAGCAGCCCCCTCGGTGGGGAGGTGTACACCATATATTTT.

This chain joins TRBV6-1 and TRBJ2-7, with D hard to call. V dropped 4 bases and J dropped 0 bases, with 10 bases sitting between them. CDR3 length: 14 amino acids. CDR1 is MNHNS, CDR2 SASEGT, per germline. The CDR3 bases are TGTGCCAGCAGTGTCCAAGGGCTCTCCTACGAGCAGTACTTC. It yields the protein CASSVQGLSYEQYF.

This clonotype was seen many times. The CDR3 is CASSLRLAPTYEQYF. The CDR3 DNA reads TGTGCCAGCAGTTTGAGACTAGCGCCCACCTACGAGCAGTACTTC. The rearrangement uses TRBV12-3 or TRBV12-4 and TRBJ2-7, with 8 nucleotides matching TRBD2. This CDR3 spans 15 amino acids. With V trimmed by 3 bases and J by 2 bases, 6 bases remained unmatched.

The CDR3 loop is CSVNRGPSTDTQYF. CDR3 nucleotides: TGCAGCGTCAACAGGGGGCCTAGCACAGATACGCAGTATTTT. The V and J genes are TRBV29-1 and TRBJ2-3, with 9 bases that match TRBD1. Germline V gene sequence: CDR1 SQVTM, CDR2 ANQGSEA. After removal of 6 bases from V and 0 bases from J, the junction contained 4 bases not matched to a gene. CDR3 length: 14 amino acids.

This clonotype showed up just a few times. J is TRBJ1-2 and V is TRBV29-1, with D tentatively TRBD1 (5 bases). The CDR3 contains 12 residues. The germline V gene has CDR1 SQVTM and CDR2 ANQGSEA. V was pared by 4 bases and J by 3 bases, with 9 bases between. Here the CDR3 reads CSVARVDYGYTF. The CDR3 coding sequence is TGCAGCGTTGCCAGGGTGGACTATGGCTACACCTTC.

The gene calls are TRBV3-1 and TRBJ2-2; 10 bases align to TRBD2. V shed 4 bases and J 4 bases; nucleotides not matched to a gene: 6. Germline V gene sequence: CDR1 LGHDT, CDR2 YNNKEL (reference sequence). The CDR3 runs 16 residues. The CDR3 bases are TGTGCCAGCAGCCTCGCTAGCGGGAGTCTCACCGGGGAGCTGTTTTTT. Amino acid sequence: CASSLASGSLTGELFF.

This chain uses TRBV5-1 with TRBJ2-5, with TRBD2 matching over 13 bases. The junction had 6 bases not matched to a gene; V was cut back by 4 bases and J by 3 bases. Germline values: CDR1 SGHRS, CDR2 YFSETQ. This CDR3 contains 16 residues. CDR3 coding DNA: TGCGCCAGCAGCCGGGGCGGACTAGCGGGAGAAGAGACCCAGTACTTC. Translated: CASSRGGLAGEETQYF. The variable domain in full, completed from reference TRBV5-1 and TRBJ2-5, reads KAGVTQTPRYLIKTRGQQVTLSCSPISGHRSVSWYQQTPGQGLQFLFEYFSETQRNKGNFPGRFSGRQFSNSRSEMNVSTLELGDSALYLCASSRGGLAGEETQYFGPGTRLLVL.